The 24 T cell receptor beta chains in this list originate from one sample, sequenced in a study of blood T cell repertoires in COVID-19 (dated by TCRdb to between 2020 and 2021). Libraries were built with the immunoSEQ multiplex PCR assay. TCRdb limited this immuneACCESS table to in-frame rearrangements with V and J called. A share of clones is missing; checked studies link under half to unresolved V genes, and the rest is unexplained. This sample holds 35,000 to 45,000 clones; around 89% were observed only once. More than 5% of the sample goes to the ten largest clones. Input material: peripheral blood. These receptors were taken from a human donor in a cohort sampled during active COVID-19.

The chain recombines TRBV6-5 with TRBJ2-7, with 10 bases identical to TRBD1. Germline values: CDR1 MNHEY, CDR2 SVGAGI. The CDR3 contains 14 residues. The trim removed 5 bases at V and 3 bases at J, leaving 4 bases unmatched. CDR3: CASSIGQGDYEQYF. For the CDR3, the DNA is TGTGCCAGCAGTATTGGACAGGGGGACTACGAGCAGTACTTC.

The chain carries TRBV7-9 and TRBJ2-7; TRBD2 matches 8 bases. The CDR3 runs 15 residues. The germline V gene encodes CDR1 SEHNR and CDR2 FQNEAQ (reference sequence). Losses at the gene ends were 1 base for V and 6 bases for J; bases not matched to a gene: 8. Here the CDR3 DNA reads TGTGCCAGCAGCTTAGTGTCTAGCGGGCATGCCGAGCAGTACTTC. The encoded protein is CASSLVSSGHAEQYF.

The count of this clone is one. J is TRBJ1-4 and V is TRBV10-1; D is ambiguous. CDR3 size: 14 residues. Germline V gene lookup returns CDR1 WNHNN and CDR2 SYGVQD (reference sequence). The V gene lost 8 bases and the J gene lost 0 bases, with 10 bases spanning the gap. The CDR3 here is CASLTQPTNEKLFF. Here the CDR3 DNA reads TGCGCCAGCCTAACGCAACCAACTAATGAAAAACTGTTTTTT.

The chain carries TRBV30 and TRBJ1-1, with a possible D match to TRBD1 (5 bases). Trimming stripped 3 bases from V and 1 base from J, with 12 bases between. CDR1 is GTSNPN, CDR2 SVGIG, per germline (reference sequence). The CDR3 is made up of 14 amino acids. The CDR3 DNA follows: TGTGCCTGGAGGGCCGGGAGGGGGAACACTGAAGCTTTCTTT. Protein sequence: CAWRAGRGNTEAFF.

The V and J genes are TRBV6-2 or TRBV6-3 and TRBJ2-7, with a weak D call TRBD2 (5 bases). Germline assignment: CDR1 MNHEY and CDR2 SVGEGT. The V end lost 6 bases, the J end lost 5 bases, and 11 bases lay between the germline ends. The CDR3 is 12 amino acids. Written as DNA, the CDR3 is TGTGCCAGCAGCCGGCCGGGGAACGAGCAGTACTTC. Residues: CASSRPGNEQYF.

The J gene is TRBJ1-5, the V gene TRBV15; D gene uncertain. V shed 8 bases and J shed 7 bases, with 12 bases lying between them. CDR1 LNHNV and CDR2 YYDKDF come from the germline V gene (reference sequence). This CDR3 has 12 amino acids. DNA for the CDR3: TGTGCCACCGCGGCGGGCAGCCAGCCCCAGCATTTT. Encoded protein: CATAAGSQPQHF.

In DNA, the CDR3 is TGTGCCAGCAGCTTCAGACTAATTGTCCCAGCGTCTAATAACTATGGCTACACCTTC. Amino acid sequence: CASSFRLIVPASNNYGYTF. J is TRBJ1-2 and V is TRBV5-4; no clear D gene. The V end was cut by 2 bases, the J end by 1 base, with 24 bases between. The length of the CDR3 is 19 residues. Per the germline V gene, CDR1 is SGHNT and CDR2 is YYREEE (reference sequence). Based on the CDR3 plus reference TRBV5-4 and TRBJ1-2, the full variable domain is ETGVTQSPTHLIKTRGQQVTLRCSSQSGHNTVSWYQQALGQGPQFIFQYYREEENGRGNFPPRFSGLQFPNYSSELNVNALELDDSALYLCASSFRLIVPASNNYGYTFGSGTRLTVV.

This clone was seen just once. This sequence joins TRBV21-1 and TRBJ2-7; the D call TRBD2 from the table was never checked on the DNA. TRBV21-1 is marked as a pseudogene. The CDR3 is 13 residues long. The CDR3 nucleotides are TGTGCCAGCATGCTAGCGGGAAAGAACGAGCAGTACTTC. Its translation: CASMLAGKNEQYF.

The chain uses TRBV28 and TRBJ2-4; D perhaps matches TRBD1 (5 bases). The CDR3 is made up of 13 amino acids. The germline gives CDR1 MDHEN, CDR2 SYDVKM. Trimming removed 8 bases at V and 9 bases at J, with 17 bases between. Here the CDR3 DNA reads TGTGCCAGCGCTGGCCAGGGTTTGGTCATTCAGTACTTC. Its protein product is CASAGQGLVIQYF.

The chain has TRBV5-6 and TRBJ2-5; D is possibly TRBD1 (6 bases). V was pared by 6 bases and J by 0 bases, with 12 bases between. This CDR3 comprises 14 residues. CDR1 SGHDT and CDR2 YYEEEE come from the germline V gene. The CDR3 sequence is CASMRQAYQETQYF. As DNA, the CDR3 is TGTGCCAGCATGAGACAGGCGTACCAAGAGACCCAGTACTTC. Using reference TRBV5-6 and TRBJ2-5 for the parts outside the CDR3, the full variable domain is DAGVTQSPTHLIKTRGQQVTLRCSPKSGHDTVSWYQQALGQGPQFIFQYYEEEERQRGNFPDRFSGHQFPNYSSELNVNALLLGDSALYLCASMRQAYQETQYFGPGTRLLVL.

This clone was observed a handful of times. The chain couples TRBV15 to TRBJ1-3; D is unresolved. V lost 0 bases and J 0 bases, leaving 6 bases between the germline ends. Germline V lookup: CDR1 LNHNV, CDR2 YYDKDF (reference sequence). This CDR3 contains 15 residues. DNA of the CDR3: TGTGCCACCAGCAGAGATTTCAGCTCTGGAAACACCATATATTTT. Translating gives CATSRDFSSGNTIYF.

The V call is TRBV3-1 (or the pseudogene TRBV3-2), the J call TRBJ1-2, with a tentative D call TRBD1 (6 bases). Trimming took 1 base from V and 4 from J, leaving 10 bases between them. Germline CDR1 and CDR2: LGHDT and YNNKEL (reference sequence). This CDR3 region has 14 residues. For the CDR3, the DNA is TGTGCCAGCAGCCAAGGTGGACAGATCTATGGCTACACCTTC. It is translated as CASSQGGQIYGYTF.

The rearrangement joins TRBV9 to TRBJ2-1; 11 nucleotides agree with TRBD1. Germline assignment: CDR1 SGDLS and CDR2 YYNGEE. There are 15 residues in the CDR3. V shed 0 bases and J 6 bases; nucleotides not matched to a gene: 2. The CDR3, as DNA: TGTGCCAGCAGCGTAGCCGGACAGGGGGCCAATGAGCAGTTCTTC. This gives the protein CASSVAGQGANEQFF.

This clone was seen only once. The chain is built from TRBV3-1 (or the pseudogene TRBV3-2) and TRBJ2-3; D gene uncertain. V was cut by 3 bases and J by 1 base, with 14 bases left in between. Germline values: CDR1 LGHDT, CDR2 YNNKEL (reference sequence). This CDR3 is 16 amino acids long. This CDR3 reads CASSQRKFAGTDTQYF. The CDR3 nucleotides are TGTGCCAGCAGCCAGAGAAAGTTTGCCGGCACAGATACGCAGTATTTT.

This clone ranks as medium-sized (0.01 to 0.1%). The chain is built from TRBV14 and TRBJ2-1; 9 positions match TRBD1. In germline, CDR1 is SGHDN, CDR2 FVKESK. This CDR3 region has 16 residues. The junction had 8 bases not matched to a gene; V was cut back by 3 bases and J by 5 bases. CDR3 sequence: CASSQEPGQGDNEQFF. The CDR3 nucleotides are TGTGCCAGCAGCCAGGAACCGGGACAGGGTGACAATGAGCAGTTCTTC.

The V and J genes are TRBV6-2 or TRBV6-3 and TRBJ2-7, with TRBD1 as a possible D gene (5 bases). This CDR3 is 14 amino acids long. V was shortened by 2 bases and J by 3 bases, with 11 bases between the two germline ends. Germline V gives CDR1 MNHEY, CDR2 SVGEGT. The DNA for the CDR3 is TGTGCCAGCAGTTACGAAGGGGTCAGCTACGAGCAGTACTTC. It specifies CASSYEGVSYEQYF.

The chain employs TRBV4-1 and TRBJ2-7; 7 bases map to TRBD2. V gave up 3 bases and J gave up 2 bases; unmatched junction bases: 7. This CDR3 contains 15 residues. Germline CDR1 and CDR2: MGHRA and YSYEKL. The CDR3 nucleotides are TGCGCCAGCAGCCAGACGAGCGGGGCACCCTACGAGCAGTACTTC. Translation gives CASSQTSGAPYEQYF.

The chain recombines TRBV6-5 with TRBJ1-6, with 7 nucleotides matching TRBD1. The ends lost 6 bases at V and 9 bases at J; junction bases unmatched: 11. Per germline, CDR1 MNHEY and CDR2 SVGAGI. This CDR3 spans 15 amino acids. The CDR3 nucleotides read TGTGCCAGCAGACAAAGGGGGCCAACTGTTTCACCCCTCCACTTT. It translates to CASRQRGPTVSPLHF.

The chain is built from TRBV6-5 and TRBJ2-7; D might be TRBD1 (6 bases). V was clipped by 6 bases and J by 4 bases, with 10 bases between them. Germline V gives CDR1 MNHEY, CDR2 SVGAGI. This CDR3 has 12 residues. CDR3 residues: CASSLTGYEQYF. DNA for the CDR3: TGTGCCAGCAGCCTCACAGGGTACGAGCAGTACTTC.

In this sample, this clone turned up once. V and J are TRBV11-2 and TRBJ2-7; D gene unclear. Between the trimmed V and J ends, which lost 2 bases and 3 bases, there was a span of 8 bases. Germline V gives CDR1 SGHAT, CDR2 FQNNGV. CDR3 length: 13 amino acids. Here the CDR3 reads CASSLSAGYEQYF. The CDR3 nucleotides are TGTGCCAGCAGCTTATCGGCAGGCTACGAGCAGTACTTC. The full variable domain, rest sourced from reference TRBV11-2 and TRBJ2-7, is EAGVAQSPRYKIIEKRQSVAFWCNPISGHATLYWYQQILGQGPKLLIQFQNNGVVDDSQLPKDRFSAERLKGVDSTLKIQPAKLEDSAVYLCASSLSAGYEQYFGPGTRLTVT.

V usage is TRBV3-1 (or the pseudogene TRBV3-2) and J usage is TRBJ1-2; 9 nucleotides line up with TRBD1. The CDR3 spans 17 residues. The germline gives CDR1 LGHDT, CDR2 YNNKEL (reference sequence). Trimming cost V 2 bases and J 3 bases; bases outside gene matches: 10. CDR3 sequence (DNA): TGTGCCAGCAGCCAATACACCGGGACAGGGCGGTACTATGGCTACACCTTC. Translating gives CASSQYTGTGRYYGYTF.

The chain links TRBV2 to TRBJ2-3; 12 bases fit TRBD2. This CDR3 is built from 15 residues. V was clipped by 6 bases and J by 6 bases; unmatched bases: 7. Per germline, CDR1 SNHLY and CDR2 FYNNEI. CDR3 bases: TGTGCCAGCAGCGGACTAGCGGGGACCGCTGATACGCAGTATTTT. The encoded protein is CASSGLAGTADTQYF.

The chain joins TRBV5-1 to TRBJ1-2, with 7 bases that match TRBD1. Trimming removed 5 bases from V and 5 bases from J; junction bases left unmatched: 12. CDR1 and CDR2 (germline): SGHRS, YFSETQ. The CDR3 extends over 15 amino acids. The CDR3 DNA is TGCGCCAGCAGGCCGGGGTCAGGGGGACAGTATGGCTACACCTTC. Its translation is CASRPGSGGQYGYTF.

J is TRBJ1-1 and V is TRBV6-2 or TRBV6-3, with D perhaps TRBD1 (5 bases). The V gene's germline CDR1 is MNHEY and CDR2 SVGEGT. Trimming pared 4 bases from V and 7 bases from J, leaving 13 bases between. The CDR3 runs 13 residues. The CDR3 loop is CASSSLATDEAFF. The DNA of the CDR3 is TGTGCCAGCAGTTCCCTCGCGACAGATGAAGCTTTCTTT.